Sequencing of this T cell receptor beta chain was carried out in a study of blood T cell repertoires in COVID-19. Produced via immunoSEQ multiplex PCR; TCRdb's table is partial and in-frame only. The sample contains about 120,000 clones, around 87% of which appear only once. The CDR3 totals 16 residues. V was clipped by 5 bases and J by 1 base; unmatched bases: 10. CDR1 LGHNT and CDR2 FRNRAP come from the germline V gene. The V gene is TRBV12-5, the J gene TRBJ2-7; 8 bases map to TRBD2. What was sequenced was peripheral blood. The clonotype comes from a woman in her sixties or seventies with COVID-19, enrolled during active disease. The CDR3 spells CASGPFSRGGSYEQYF. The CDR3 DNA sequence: TGTGCTAGTGGTCCGTTCTCTCGCGGGGGGTCCTACGAGCAGTACTTC.